One and the same sample provided the 21 T cell receptor beta chains below, sequenced in a study of cytomegalovirus exposure and HLA in healthy donors. With 60 Vbeta and 13 Jbeta primers, the PCR was carried out. The table came from immunoSEQ multiplex PCR; TCRdb's copy has only in-frame clones and leaves some out. The sample lists over 150,000 clones, about 63% seen once, with around 3% in the top ten. Sequencing input: PBMCs. The source of these receptors is a woman aged 40-49 years in good health and CMV-seropositive.

This clone has a handful of counts. The junction does not match germline at one end; this may be a read error. The CDR3 here is CASSLAGTGPNEQFF. In nucleotides, the CDR3 is TGTGCTAGCAGCTTAGCTGGGACAGGACCCAATGAGCAGTTCTTC. This chain connects TRBV7-7 to TRBJ2-1, with 8 bases that match TRBD1. Per the germline V gene, CDR1 is SSHAT and CDR2 is FNYEAQ (reference sequence). This CDR3 region has 15 residues. The complete variable domain, with remaining parts taken from reference TRBV7-7 and TRBJ2-1, reads GAGVSQSPRYKVTKRGQDVTLRCDPISSHATLYWYQQALGQGPEFLTYFNYEAQPDKSGLPSDRFSAERPEGSISTLTIQRTEQRDSAMYRCASSLAGTGPNEQFFGPGTRLTVL.

The V gene is TRBV5-4, the J gene TRBJ2-5, with TRBD1 identical over 10 bases. With the DNA end fitting TRBJ2-7 better, the J assignment may be wrong. Germline V lookup: CDR1 SGHNT, CDR2 YYREEE (reference sequence). The CDR3 contains 14 residues. CDR3 bases: TGTGCCAGCAGCACGGGACAGGGGTCCTACGAGCAGTACTTC. This gives the protein CASSTGQGSYEQYF.

This clone has only one observation. Relative to the germline gene, one junction end is altered; a read error may explain this. J is TRBJ2-4 and V is TRBV6-1, with 8 bases lining up with TRBD1. CDR1 is MNHNS, CDR2 SASEGT, per germline. This CDR3 is 14 amino acids long. CDR3 region: CASSSGQDLSKRVF. The CDR3 DNA reads as TGTGCCAGCAGTTCGGGACAGGACCTTTCCAAGAGGGTCTTC.

V is TRBV14 and J is TRBJ2-5; 7 nucleotides line up with TRBD1. Trimming cost V 1 base and J 5 bases; bases outside gene matches: 4. Germline V gene lookup returns CDR1 SGHDN and CDR2 FVKESK. The CDR3 covers 14 residues. CDR3 region: CASSQVRGFETQYF. The CDR3 coding sequence is TGTGCCAGCAGCCAAGTCAGGGGGTTTGAGACCCAGTACTTC. The full variable domain, in which reference TRBV14 and TRBJ2-5 provide the parts outside the CDR3, is EAGVTQFPSHSVIEKGQTVTLRCDPISGHDNLYWYRRVMGKEIKFLLHFVKESKQDESGMPNNRFLAERTGGTYSTLKVQPAELEDSGVYFCASSQVRGFETQYFGPGTRLLVL.

This clone was recorded only once. The chain has TRBV12-5 and TRBJ2-7, with 8 bases matching TRBD1. With 6 bases clipped from V and 5 bases from J, the junction kept 9 bases outside the gene matches. This CDR3 has 14 amino acids. Per germline, CDR1 LGHNT and CDR2 FRNRAP. CDR3 nucleotides: TGTGCTAGTGGCCCTGGACAGGGATCGGACGAGCAGTACTTC. This sequence encodes CASGPGQGSDEQYF.

The V gene is TRBV4-2, the J gene TRBJ1-5; 7 nucleotides line up with TRBD1. Trimming cost V 4 bases and J 4 bases; bases outside gene matches: 7. Germline lookup yields CDR1 LGHNA and CDR2 YNFKEQ. The CDR3 sequence is 15 residues long. The CDR3 spells CASSRDRAPNQPQHF. The CDR3 DNA reads as TGTGCCAGCAGCCGCGACAGGGCGCCGAATCAGCCCCAGCATTTT.

This clone came up a few times. The V and J genes are TRBV9 and TRBJ2-3; 10 bases fit TRBD2. The CDR3 covers 16 residues. From germline, CDR1 is SGDLS and CDR2 YYNGEE. J was trimmed by 2 bases and V by 3 bases; bases with no gene match: 6. CDR3 DNA: TGTGCCAGCAGCGCAGGGACTAGCGAATTCACAGATACGCAGTATTTT. Amino acid sequence: CASSAGTSEFTDTQYF.

The chain joins TRBV4-2 to TRBJ2-2, with no clear D. The germline gives CDR1 LGHNA, CDR2 YNFKEQ. CDR3 length equals 15 residues. V was trimmed by 1 base and J by 3 bases, leaving 9 bases between them. Here the CDR3 reads CASSQGLTDTGELFF. In DNA form, the CDR3 reads TGTGCCAGCAGCCAAGGACTTACGGACACCGGGGAGCTGTTTTTT.

In its sample, this clone was seen a few times. The chain links TRBV6-5 to TRBJ2-2, with D possibly matching TRBD2 (6 bases). The V end was cut by 8 bases, the J end by 5 bases, with 18 bases between. Germline V gives CDR1 MNHEY, CDR2 SVGAGI. This CDR3 is 15 amino acids long. CDR3 bases: TGTGCCAGCTCGAAGACTAGTTCGGAGACCGGGGAGCTGTTTTTT. It translates to CASSKTSSETGELFF.

The rearrangement uses TRBV6-1 and TRBJ2-7, with 9 bases identical to TRBD1. In germline, CDR1 is MNHNS, CDR2 SASEGT. The V segment lost 0 bases and the J segment 7 bases; nucleotides outside the gene matches: 7. There are 15 residues in the CDR3. CDR3 in DNA: TGTGCCAGCAGTGAAGCCGGGACAGGGCTGTGTGAGCAGTACTTC. Translation gives CASSEAGTGLCEQYF.

The rearrangement joins TRBV7-2 to TRBJ2-3, with a weak D call TRBD1 (5 bases). The CDR3 consists of 16 residues. CDR1 is SGHTA and CDR2 is FQGNSA in the germline V gene. The V gene lost 2 bases and the J gene lost 4 bases, with 16 bases spanning the gap. The CDR3 sequence: CASSLISGLGPDTQYF. The CDR3 region has the DNA TGTGCCAGCAGCTTAATCTCTGGCCTGGGGCCAGATACGCAGTATTTT.

The V gene is TRBV19, the J gene TRBJ1-3; tentatively, D is TRBD1 (5 bases). CDR1 and CDR2 from the germline V gene are LNHDA and SQIVND (reference sequence). This CDR3 has 16 residues. Trimming stripped 3 bases from V and 0 bases from J, with 12 bases between. The CDR3 region is CASSIGGPLSGNTIYF. The CDR3 DNA reads TGTGCCAGTAGTATCGGGGGTCCCCTCTCTGGAAACACCATATATTTT.

The chain employs TRBV4-3 and TRBJ2-3; D is perhaps TRBD1 (5 bases). This CDR3 has 15 residues. Between the trimmed V and J ends, which lost 0 bases and 2 bases, there was a span of 9 bases. Germline CDR1 is LGHNA and CDR2 is YSLEER. CDR3 region: CASSQDSTATDTQYF. The DNA of the CDR3 is TGCGCCAGCAGCCAAGACTCGACAGCCACAGATACGCAGTATTTT.

Here the CDR3 reads CASSLGLAASGYNEQFF. CDR3 bases: TGCGCCAGCAGCTTGGGACTAGCGGCAAGTGGCTACAATGAGCAGTTCTTC. The chain carries TRBV5-1 and TRBJ2-1; 9 bases are a match to TRBD2. This CDR3 has 17 amino acids. The ends lost 0 bases at V and 3 bases at J; junction bases unmatched: 7. CDR1 SGHRS and CDR2 YFSETQ come from the germline V gene.

This clone was detected a few times. The CDR3 coding sequence is TGTGCCAGCAGCCTAACTGGGCGCCTCGAGGATACGCAGTATTTT. This translates into CASSLTGRLEDTQYF. The chain joins TRBV16 to TRBJ2-3, with D hard to call. V shed 4 bases and J shed 6 bases, with 17 bases lying between them. The CDR3 loop spans 15 amino acids. The V gene's germline CDR1 is KGHSY and CDR2 FQNENV.

In its sample, this clone was seen once. The chain combines TRBV19 with TRBJ1-6, with D possibly matching TRBD1 (5 bases). Between the trimmed V and J ends, which lost 7 bases and 6 bases, there was a span of 16 bases. Germline V CDR1 and CDR2: LNHDA, SQIVND (reference sequence). The CDR3 length is 15 residues. The CDR3 here is CASNPQWGSNSPLHF. CDR3 in DNA: TGTGCCAGTAATCCTCAGTGGGGCTCTAATTCACCCCTCCACTTT.

Points on this clone: One end of the junction varies from germline; a read error may be responsible. The chain joins TRBV4-2 to TRBJ1-5; D is uncertain. Looked up from germline, CDR1 is LGHNA and CDR2 is YNFKEQ. The CDR3 has 15 amino acids. The CDR3 DNA reads as TGTGCCAGCAGCCAAGAAGCAGGCAGCAATCAGCCCCAGAATTTT. This sequence encodes CASSQEAGSNQPQNF.

The rearrangement uses TRBV6-6 and TRBJ1-2; a possible D gene is TRBD1 (6 bases). With 2 bases removed from V and 3 bases from J, the gap between germline ends came to 10 bases. The germline V gene has CDR1 MNHNY and CDR2 SVGAGI (reference sequence). The CDR3 has 14 amino acids. CDR3 loop: CASSYPGQYYGYTF. The CDR3 nucleotides read TGTGCCAGCAGTTACCCCGGACAGTACTATGGCTACACCTTC.

The CDR3 is CASILQGNTEAFF. The CDR3 DNA sequence: TGTGCCAGCATCCTACAGGGGAACACTGAAGCTTTCTTT. The chain is built from TRBV6-6 and TRBJ1-1, with a tentative D call TRBD1 (6 bases). Per the germline V gene, CDR1 is MNHNY and CDR2 is SVGAGI (reference sequence). The CDR3 has 13 residues. V shed 7 bases and J shed 1 base, with 10 bases lying between them.

This clone was seen just once. V is TRBV4-3 and J is TRBJ2-7, with 9 nucleotides matching TRBD1. The V segment lost 1 base and the J segment 1 base; nucleotides outside the gene matches: 5. Germline V lookup: CDR1 LGHNA, CDR2 YSLEER. CDR3 length equals 16 residues. The CDR3 region has the DNA TGCGCCAGCAGCCAAGGAGCAGGACAGGGGTCCTACGAGCAGTACTTC. This sequence encodes CASSQGAGQGSYEQYF.

The V call is TRBV27, the J call TRBJ2-7, with a weak D call TRBD1 (6 bases). This CDR3 has 12 amino acids. Between the trimmed V and J ends, which lost 6 bases and 5 bases, there was a span of 11 bases. The germline V gene has CDR1 MNHEY and CDR2 SMNVEV (reference sequence). CDR3 DNA sequence: TGTGCCAGCAGCCCAAAGGGGGACGAGCAGTACTTC. Its protein product is CASSPKGDEQYF.